Shown below are 14 T cell receptor beta chains from a single sample sequenced in a study of cytomegalovirus exposure and HLA in healthy donors. The PCR made use of 60 Vbeta and 13 Jbeta primers. Clones were read by immunoSEQ multiplex PCR, and TCRdb kept only the in-frame ones, dropping some. The data contain about 130,000 clones, under 85% of them singletons. Sequenced input: PBMCs. These TCRs come from a man younger than 40 in good health and CMV-seronegative.

The V and J genes are TRBV25-1 and TRBJ1-6; weak D call: TRBD1 (5 bases). The germline V gene has CDR1 MGHDK and CDR2 SYGVNS. The CDR3 runs 15 residues. The germline V and J ends were trimmed by 3 bases and 3 bases, with 9 bases remaining between them. This chain's CDR3 is CASSEKGDYNSPLHF. CDR3 sequence (DNA): TGTGCCAGCAGTGAGAAAGGGGACTATAATTCACCCCTCCACTTT.

The rearrangement uses TRBV7-3 and TRBJ2-4; TRBD2 aligns across 7 bases. The junction had 20 bases not matched to a gene; V was cut back by 5 bases and J by 1 base. Germline V gene lookup returns CDR1 SGHTA and CDR2 FQGTGA. The CDR3 extends over 20 amino acids. CDR3 loop: CASSARGEDPLGGAKNIQYF. Here the CDR3 DNA reads TGTGCCAGCAGCGCCCGGGGGGAGGACCCGTTAGGTGGGGCCAAAAACATTCAGTACTTC.

The gene calls are TRBV19 and TRBJ2-1, with 13 bases identical to TRBD2. CDR1 is LNHDA, CDR2 SQIVND, per germline (reference sequence). The CDR3 runs to 15 residues. Trimming removed 8 bases from V and 4 bases from J; junction bases left unmatched: 5. The DNA of the CDR3 is TGTGCCAGTGGGACTAGCGGGGTCTTTTACAATGAGCAGTTCTTC. Protein product: CASGTSGVFYNEQFF.

The V gene is TRBV7-2, the J gene TRBJ1-1; no clear D. CDR3 length equals 15 residues. Per the germline V gene, CDR1 is SGHTA and CDR2 is FQGNSA. V was pared by 2 bases and J by 5 bases, with 15 bases between. CDR3 region: CASSLKAALLTEAFF. The CDR3 DNA follows: TGTGCCAGCAGCTTAAAGGCGGCTTTATTGACTGAAGCTTTCTTT.

V usage is TRBV28 and J usage is TRBJ2-7, with D perhaps matching TRBD2 (6 bases). The CDR3 is 14 amino acids. The V and J ends lost 6 bases and 4 bases respectively, with 16 bases between them. Germline V CDR1 and CDR2: MDHEN, SYDVKM. The CDR3 nucleotides are TGTGCCAGCAGCCCCCCGGGACTCCAATACGAGCAGTACTTC. This translates into CASSPPGLQYEQYF. Full variable domain (missing parts from reference TRBV28 and TRBJ2-7): DVKVTQSSRYLVKRTGEKVFLECVQDMDHENMFWYRQDPGLGLRLIYFSYDVKMKEKGDIPEGYSVSREKKERFSLILESASTNQTSMYLCASSPPGLQYEQYFGPGTRLTVT.

J is TRBJ2-7 and V is TRBV4-3; the D is unclear. V lost 2 bases and J lost 1, with 9 bases in between. Germline CDR1 is LGHNA and CDR2 is YSLEER. This CDR3 has 14 amino acids. The CDR3 loop reads CASSQTRLSYEQYF. The DNA of the CDR3 is TGCGCCAGCAGCCAAACGCGTTTATCCTACGAGCAGTACTTC.

The J gene is TRBJ2-3, the V gene TRBV15, with TRBD2 identical over 15 bases. This CDR3 has 20 amino acids. The junction had 9 bases not matched to a gene; V was cut back by 0 bases and J by 2 bases. Germline CDR1 and CDR2: LNHNV and YYDKDF (reference sequence). This chain's CDR3 is CATSRDKGLAGGEVTDTQYF. CDR3 sequence (DNA): TGTGCCACCAGCAGAGATAAGGGACTAGCGGGGGGAGAAGTCACAGATACGCAGTATTTT.

The chain combines TRBV6-1 with TRBJ1-1; 7 nucleotides match TRBD1. Germline values: CDR1 MNHNS, CDR2 SASEGT. This CDR3 is 14 amino acids long. The J segment lost 4 bases and the V segment lost 6 bases, leaving 8 bases of the junction unmatched. CDR3 DNA: TGTGCCAGCAGCCTAAAAGGGACAGCCACTGAAGCTTTCTTT. Translating gives CASSLKGTATEAFF.

The rearrangement joins TRBV7-9 to TRBJ2-7; 9 nucleotides agree with TRBD1. The CDR3 contains 15 residues. Germline lookup yields CDR1 SEHNR and CDR2 FQNEAQ (reference sequence). Trimming at V came to 5 bases and at J to 3 bases, leaving 8 bases not matched to a gene. The CDR3 sequence: CASSRDRDKLYEQYF. Here the CDR3 DNA reads TGTGCCAGCAGCCGGGACAGGGACAAACTCTACGAGCAGTACTTC. Full variable domain (outside the CDR3, taken from reference TRBV7-9 and TRBJ2-7): DTGVSQNPRHKITKRGQNVTFRCDPISEHNRLYWYRQTLGQGPEFLTYFQNEAQLEKSRLLSDRFSAERPKGSFSTLEIQRTEQGDSAMYLCASSRDRDKLYEQYFGPGTRLTVT.

The V call is TRBV7-8, the J call TRBJ2-3, with TRBD2 matching 9 bases. Germline-derived CDR1 and CDR2 are SGHVS and FQNEAQ. This CDR3 is 16 amino acids long. J gave up 8 bases and V 5 bases, and 14 bases lay outside the gene matches. CDR3 sequence (DNA): TGTGCCAGCAGCGTCCTCCCGGGACTAGCAGGGGGTACGCAGTATTTT. It is translated as CASSVLPGLAGGTQYF.

The rearrangement links TRBV5-1 to TRBJ2-2; 10 bases align to TRBD1. V was pared by 7 bases and J by 5 bases, with 5 bases of the junction left unmatched. The germline V gene encodes CDR1 SGHRS and CDR2 YFSETQ. The CDR3 has 14 amino acids. The CDR3 reads CASEPGQGTGELFF. In nucleotides, the CDR3 is TGCGCCAGCGAACCGGGACAGGGGACCGGGGAGCTGTTTTTT.

The V call is TRBV30, the J call TRBJ2-1; 11 bases agree with TRBD2. V dropped 0 bases and J dropped 10; count of bases not matched to a gene: 2. CDR1 and CDR2 (germline): GTSNPN, SVGIG (reference sequence). This CDR3 is 13 amino acids long. The CDR3 sequence is CAWSVRTSGEQFF. CDR3 bases: TGTGCCTGGAGTGTCAGGACTAGCGGGGAGCAGTTCTTC. Combining the CDR3 with reference TRBV30 and TRBJ2-1 gives the whole variable domain SQTIHQWPATLVQPVGSPLSLECTVEGTSNPNLYWYRQAAGRGLQLLFYSVGIGQISSEVPQNLSASRPQDRQFILSSKKLLLSDSGFYLCAWSVRTSGEQFFGPGTRLTVL.

CDR3: CASSGQRRSGANVLTF. The CDR3 DNA reads as TGTGCCAGCAGTGGACAGCGTCGCTCTGGGGCCAACGTCCTGACTTTC. The V and J genes are TRBV2 and TRBJ2-6, with D possibly being TRBD1 (5 bases). The V and J ends lost 4 bases and 0 bases respectively, with 10 bases between them. CDR1 is SNHLY, CDR2 FYNNEI, per germline. This CDR3 spans 16 amino acids.

V gene TRBV5-1 combines with J gene TRBJ2-1; 9 nucleotides match TRBD1. Trimming at V came to 4 bases and at J to 10 bases, leaving 15 bases not matched to a gene. The CDR3 contains 16 residues. Germline V gene data show CDR1 as SGHRS and CDR2 as YFSETQ. In DNA, the CDR3 is TGCGCCAGCAGCACCGTCCCGGCGGACAGGGGAGCGGAGCAGTTCTTC. Its translation: CASSTVPADRGAEQFF.